The 13 T cell receptor beta chains given below trace back to one sample, sequenced in a study of T cell changes during pregnancy in multiple sclerosis. Generated by immunoSEQ multiplex PCR, the TCRdb table keeps only in-frame clones and is missing some. Altogether 40,000 to 50,000 clones are present, approximately 90% being singletons, with the ten largest covering 6.5% to 9%. The specimen was CD8+ T cells from peripheral blood mononuclear cells, collected in the third trimester of pregnancy. The source is a female donor with multiple sclerosis, enrolled in a pregnancy study.

This clone was detected only a few times. This sequence joins TRBV19 and TRBJ1-6; 8 nucleotides line up with TRBD1. V was pared by 6 bases and J by 9 bases, with 7 bases of the junction left unmatched. The CDR3 contains 14 residues. The V gene's germline CDR1 is LNHDA and CDR2 SQIVND (reference sequence). The CDR3 sequence: CASRPGQDVSPLHF. CDR3 nucleotides: TGTGCCAGTAGGCCGGGACAGGACGTTTCACCCCTCCACTTT.

The J gene is TRBJ2-5, the V gene TRBV4-1, with no clear D. Germline values: CDR1 MGHRA, CDR2 YSYEKL. Trimming cost V 1 base and J 2 bases, with 5 bases left between them. The CDR3 is made up of 13 amino acids. The CDR3 coding sequence is TGCGCCAGCAGCCAAGGGCGGCAAGAGACCCAGTACTTC. As protein: CASSQGRQETQYF.

The CDR3 region is CASSPGLAEETQYF. In DNA form, the CDR3 reads TGTGCCAGCAGCCCGGGACTAGCAGAAGAGACCCAGTACTTC. The chain has TRBV5-6 and TRBJ2-5; 9 bases match TRBD2. CDR3 length: 14 residues. V lost 4 bases and J lost 3; bases outside the gene matches: 4. Germline V lookup: CDR1 SGHDT, CDR2 YYEEEE.

V gene TRBV5-4 combines with J gene TRBJ2-7; D possibly corresponds to TRBD2 (6 bases). The V end was cut by 4 bases, the J end by 6 bases, with 14 bases between. The CDR3 runs to 13 residues. Germline V gives CDR1 SGHNT, CDR2 YYREEE (reference sequence). CDR3 DNA sequence: TGTGCCAGCAGCCCCAGGGAGGCTAGCGAGCAGTACTTC. Its protein is CASSPREASEQYF. The entire variable domain, with the rest obtained from reference TRBV5-4 and TRBJ2-7, is as follows: ETGVTQSPTHLIKTRGQQVTLRCSSQSGHNTVSWYQQALGQGPQFIFQYYREEENGRGNFPPRFSGLQFPNYSSELNVNALELDDSALYLCASSPREASEQYFGPGTRLTVT.

This chain joins TRBV30 and TRBJ2-7; a weak D match, TRBD2 (6 bases). The CDR3 has 13 amino acids. The germline V gene encodes CDR1 GTSNPN and CDR2 SVGIG (reference sequence). Trimming cost V 2 bases and J 5 bases, with 13 bases left between them. The CDR3 DNA is TGTGCCTGGAGTCCCGGAGGGGCCCACGAGCAGTACTTC. Translation: CAWSPGGAHEQYF.

The chain carries TRBV11-2 and TRBJ2-7, with TRBD1 matching over 8 bases. The V gene's germline CDR1 is SGHAT and CDR2 FQNNGV. This CDR3 has 15 amino acids. With 3 bases clipped from V and 1 base from J, the junction kept 5 bases outside the gene matches. CDR3 sequence: CASSLEGQGSYEQYF. For the CDR3, the DNA is TGTGCCAGCAGCTTGGAAGGACAGGGATCCTACGAGCAGTACTTC. The whole variable domain, filled in from reference TRBV11-2 and TRBJ2-7, reads EAGVAQSPRYKIIEKRQSVAFWCNPISGHATLYWYQQILGQGPKLLIQFQNNGVVDDSQLPKDRFSAERLKGVDSTLKIQPAKLEDSAVYLCASSLEGQGSYEQYFGPGTRLTVT.

V usage is TRBV4-3 and J usage is TRBJ2-1; a weak D match, TRBD1 (6 bases). The V end lost 0 bases, the J end lost 3 bases, and 12 bases lay between the germline ends. Germline lookup yields CDR1 LGHNA and CDR2 YSLEER. This CDR3 has 16 residues. The CDR3 nucleotides read TGCGCCAGCAGCCAAGATGCTAGCAGGGGCTACAATGAGCAGTTCTTC. This encodes CASSQDASRGYNEQFF.

The chain is built from TRBV5-5 and TRBJ2-7, with 8 bases matching TRBD2. The CDR3 sequence is 16 residues long. V lost 4 bases, J lost 2 bases, and 11 bases stayed unmatched. Germline CDR1 and CDR2: SGHKS and YYEKEE (reference sequence). The CDR3 nucleotides are TGTGCCAGCAGCCATGGGACTAGAGGGAGAACCTACGAGCAGTACTTC. Translating gives CASSHGTRGRTYEQYF.

CDR3 bases: TGTGCCACTTTTTCTAGCGGGGGGGAAGAGACCCAGTACTTC. It specifies CATFSSGGEETQYF. The chain joins TRBV28 to TRBJ2-5; 12 bases align to TRBD2. Germline CDR1 MDHEN, CDR2 SYDVKM. The CDR3 spans 14 residues. The V gene end was trimmed by 10 bases and the J gene end by 3 bases; junction bases not matched to a gene: 6.

The rearrangement links TRBV6-5 to TRBJ2-5; 8 bases align to TRBD1. The J call may be wrong; the DNA end is better matched by TRBJ2-7. The CDR3 is 14 amino acids. Germline CDR1 MNHEY, CDR2 SVGAGI. DNA for the CDR3: TGTGCCAGTGTAGACAGGGGAGGTAGCGACGAGCAGTACTTC. This translates into CASVDRGGSDEQYF.

As regards this clone: One end of the junction is discordant with germline, which a read error may explain. The chain links TRBV5-4 to TRBJ2-1; the match to TRBD2 covers 11 bases. This CDR3 comprises 16 residues. Germline values: CDR1 SGHNT, CDR2 YYREEE (reference sequence). In DNA form, the CDR3 reads TGTGCCAGCAGTTTGGGACTAGCGGATACCTACAATGAGCAGTTCTTC. Protein sequence: CASSLGLADTYNEQFF.

The V and J genes are TRBV27 and TRBJ1-4, with 10 bases aligning to TRBD1. J was trimmed by 5 bases and V by 4 bases; bases with no gene match: 1. This CDR3 is 14 amino acids long. CDR1 and CDR2 from the germline V gene are MNHEY and SMNVEV (reference sequence). CDR3 nucleotides: TGTGCCAGCAGTTGGACAGGGGGGAATGAAAAACTGTTTTTT. It codes for CASSWTGGNEKLFF.

The chain links TRBV5-4 to TRBJ1-6; D remains ambiguous. Trimming removed 0 bases from V and 7 bases from J, with 14 bases in between. CDR1 is SGHNT and CDR2 is YYREEE in the germline V gene (reference sequence). The CDR3 consists of 16 residues. CDR3 DNA sequence: TGTGCCAGCAGCTTGGGTCTTCTTTCGGGGAATTCACCCCTCCACTTT. Translation gives CASSLGLLSGNSPLHF.